The 2 T cell receptor beta chains below all came from one sample that was sequenced in a study of cytomegalovirus exposure and HLA in healthy donors. The PCR was carried out with 60 Vbeta primers and 13 Jbeta primers. Clones were sequenced by immunoSEQ multiplex PCR, and TCRdb holds only the in-frame ones, with some missing. The data show approximately 160,000 clones, approximately 80% seen once. Sequencing was done on a sample of PBMCs. The source of these receptors is a male donor in good health and CMV-seropositive.

V usage is TRBV6-5 and J usage is TRBJ1-2; TRBD1 might be the D (6 bases). CDR3 size: 14 residues. Trimming took 9 bases from V and 7 from J, leaving 21 bases between them. Germline V lookup: CDR1 MNHEY, CDR2 SVGAGI. The CDR3: CASSKSHGTCGYTF. The CDR3 nucleotides are TGTGCCAGTTCAAAGAGTCACGGGACATGTGGCTACACCTTC.

The chain carries TRBV5-6 and TRBJ1-3, with 11 bases fitting TRBD1. The CDR3 consists of 16 residues. CDR1 is SGHDT and CDR2 is YYEEEE in the germline V gene. V gave up 0 bases and J gave up 3 bases; unmatched junction bases: 2. This CDR3 is CASSLGTGGNGNTIYF. The CDR3 nucleotides read TGTGCCAGCAGCTTGGGGACAGGGGGCAATGGAAACACCATATATTTT.